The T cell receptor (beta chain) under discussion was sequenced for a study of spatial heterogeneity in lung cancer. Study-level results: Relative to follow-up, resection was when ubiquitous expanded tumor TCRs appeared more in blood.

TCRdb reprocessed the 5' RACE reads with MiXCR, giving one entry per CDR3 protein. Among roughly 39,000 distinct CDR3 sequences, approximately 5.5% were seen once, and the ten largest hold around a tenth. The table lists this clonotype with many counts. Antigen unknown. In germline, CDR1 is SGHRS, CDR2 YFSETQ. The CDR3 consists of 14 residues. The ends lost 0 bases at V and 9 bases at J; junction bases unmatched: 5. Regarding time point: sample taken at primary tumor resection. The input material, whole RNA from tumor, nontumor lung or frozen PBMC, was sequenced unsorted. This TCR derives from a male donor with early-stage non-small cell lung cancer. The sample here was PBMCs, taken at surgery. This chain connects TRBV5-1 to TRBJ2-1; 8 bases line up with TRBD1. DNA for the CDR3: TGCGCCAGCAGCTTGGAACCAGGGGGCTTTGAGCAGTTCTTC. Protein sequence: CASSLEPGGFEQFF.